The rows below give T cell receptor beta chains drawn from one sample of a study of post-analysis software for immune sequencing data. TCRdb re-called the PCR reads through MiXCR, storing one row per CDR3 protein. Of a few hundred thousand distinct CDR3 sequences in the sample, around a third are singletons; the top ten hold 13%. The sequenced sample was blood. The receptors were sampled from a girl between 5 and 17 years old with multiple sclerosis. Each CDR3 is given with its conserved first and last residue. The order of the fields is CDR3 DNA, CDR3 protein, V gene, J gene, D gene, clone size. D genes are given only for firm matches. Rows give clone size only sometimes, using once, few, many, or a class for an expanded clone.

TGCAGTGCTCGGTCGACAGGGATGACCTCTGGGGCCAACGTCCTGACTTTC,CSARSTGMTSGANVLTF,TRBV20-1,TRBJ2-6,TRBD1,few
TGTGCCAGCAGCTCGGGGACTGACCCTCGGCAGTTCTTC,CASSSGTDPRQFF,TRBV7-3,TRBJ2-1,-,few
TGTGCCAGCAGCGTAGGACGGGTTATTAGCACAGATACGCAGTATTTT,CASSVGRVISTDTQYF,TRBV9,TRBJ2-3,-,-
TGCAGTGCTAGAAAAAGCGCGGTAGCCAAAAACATTCAGTACTTC,CSARKSAVAKNIQYF,TRBV20-1,TRBJ2-4,-,-
TGTGCCAGCAGCGTCGTCGGTAGCGGGGGTTTGGATGAGCAGTTCTTC,CASSVVGSGGLDEQFF,TRBV9,TRBJ2-1,TRBD2,few
TGTGCCAGCAGCGTAGGGTCTAGTTTTCAAGGGACCCAGTACTTC,CASSVGSSFQGTQYF,TRBV9,TRBJ2-5,-,-
TGTGCCAGCAGTTCCCTGACAGGGACGCTCACCTACTATGGCTACACCTTC,CASSSLTGTLTYYGYTF,TRBV6-6,TRBJ1-2,TRBD1,-
TGTGCCAGCAGCTTAGCTACGGGTTTGAAAGGAACTGAAGCTTTCTTT,CASSLATGLKGTEAFF,TRBV7-9,TRBJ1-1,-,-
TGTGCCAGCAGCATTGCCTCAGGCAGGTCCTACTGGAAAGGGGAGCAGTACTTC,CASSIASGRSYWKGEQYF,TRBV25-1,TRBJ2-7,-,few
TGTGCCAACAGTCACTTCCCCCGGACGGCTAGCATGAACACTGAAGCTTTCTTT,CANSHFPRTASMNTEAFF,TRBV6-2/TRBV6-3,TRBJ1-1,-,-
TGCGCCAGCAGCCAAGGGTGGGGTTCCTATGGCTACACCTTC,CASSQGWGSYGYTF,TRBV4-1,TRBJ1-2,-,many
TGTGCCACCAGCAGAGACGAGGACAGATACAATGAGCAGTTCTTC,CATSRDEDRYNEQFF,TRBV15,TRBJ2-1,-,few
TGTGCCAGCAGTGAATCAGACAGCCCGTACGAGCAGTACTTC,CASSESDSPYEQYF,TRBV6-1,TRBJ2-7,-,few